This T cell receptor beta chain was sequenced in a study of cytomegalovirus exposure and HLA in healthy donors. Whole-study findings and limits: Presence/absence analyses rested on an assumption that sequencing depth was roughly uniform across donors.

CDR3 length: 15 residues. After removal of 3 bases from V and 4 bases from J, the junction contained 7 bases not matched to a gene. The germline gives CDR1 SGHRS, CDR2 YFSETQ. Amplification used 60 Vbeta primers and 13 Jbeta primers. Using immunoSEQ multiplex PCR, the repertoire was profiled, and TCRdb retains in-frame clones only, with some absent. The sample shows about 130,000 clones, 77% of them seen only once. On this clone: The antigen is not known.

This TCR was recovered from a middle-aged woman in good health and CMV-seropositive. What was sequenced was PBMCs. The genes are TRBV5-1 and TRBJ2-1; 7 bases line up with TRBD1. CDR3 nucleotides: TGCGCCAGCAGCTCCGGACAGGCGGATTACAATGAGCAGTTCTTC. Translating gives CASSSGQADYNEQFF.